This entry lists 3 T cell receptor beta chains sequenced from one sample in a study of blood T cell repertoires in COVID-19. Clones were read by immunoSEQ multiplex PCR, and TCRdb kept only the in-frame ones, dropping some. This table has 130,000 to 150,000 clones, roughly 82% appearing once. Sequencing was performed on peripheral blood. The receptors derive from a man aged 55-75 years with active or convalescent COVID-19.

The CDR3 coding sequence is TGCGCCAGCAGCCAAGAACATACCTCAGGGGGCTTGGGTGGCTACACCTTC. Amino acid sequence: CASSQEHTSGGLGGYTF. V gene TRBV4-1 combines with J gene TRBJ1-2; TRBD1 matches at 8 bases. The CDR3 spans 17 residues. In germline, CDR1 is MGHRA, CDR2 YSYEKL. The trim removed 0 bases at V and 7 bases at J, leaving 13 bases unmatched.

The rearrangement links TRBV6-4 to TRBJ2-3; 9 bases align to TRBD2. This CDR3 has 16 amino acids. V shed 6 bases and J 7 bases; nucleotides not matched to a gene: 14. Germline CDR1 MRHNA, CDR2 SNTAGT. The CDR3 reads CASSRKPGLAVNTQYF. CDR3 sequence (DNA): TGTGCCAGCAGCCGAAAACCGGGACTAGCCGTAAATACGCAGTATTTT.

The rearrangement links TRBV30 to TRBJ2-7; D is possibly TRBD2 (5 bases). Trimming pared 2 bases from V and 3 bases from J, leaving 11 bases between. The CDR3 sequence is 13 residues long. Germline loops: CDR1 GTSNPN, CDR2 SVGIG (reference sequence). CDR3 protein: CAWSHGRDYEQYF. Written as DNA, the CDR3 is TGTGCCTGGAGTCATGGACGGGACTACGAGCAGTACTTC.